The 22 T cell receptor beta chains in this list originate from one sample, sequenced in a study of shared clonotypes between healthy human individuals. Using immunoSEQ multiplex PCR, the repertoire was profiled, and TCRdb retains in-frame clones only, with some absent. This table holds some 2 million clones, 85% to 95% found once. Sample: naive CD4+ T cells sorted from blood. Subset in this sample: CD45RA+ positively selected. The receptors were gathered from a man aged 18 to 30 in good health.

The rearrangement uses TRBV11-2 and TRBJ2-5; 8 bases fit TRBD1. Trimming removed 5 bases from V and 5 bases from J; junction bases left unmatched: 10. This CDR3 spans 15 amino acids. Per germline, CDR1 SGHAT and CDR2 FQNNGV. The CDR3 loop reads CASSPVSGGRETQYF. The CDR3 DNA reads TGTGCCAGCAGCCCCGTTTCAGGGGGCCGGGAGACCCAGTACTTC.

This clone was recorded only once. The chain recombines TRBV30 with TRBJ1-1; no reliable D call. This CDR3 region has 13 residues. The germline gives CDR1 GTSNPN, CDR2 SVGIG (reference sequence). Trimming stripped 0 bases from V and 8 bases from J, with 13 bases between. In DNA form, the CDR3 reads TGTGCCTGGAGTGTGAGGGTGGCGGACGAAGCTTTCTTT. Its protein is CAWSVRVADEAFF.

This clone is a singleton in its sample. This chain joins TRBV27 and TRBJ2-1, with D hard to call. The CDR3 runs 13 residues. Per the germline V gene, CDR1 is MNHEY and CDR2 is SMNVEV (reference sequence). The ends were cut back, 2 bases at V and 6 bases at J, with 8 bases in the middle. CDR3 residues: CASSLIVSNEQFF. CDR3 sequence (DNA): TGTGCCAGCAGTTTAATAGTTTCCAATGAGCAGTTCTTC.

As concerns this clone: Other nucleotide sequences in the sample specify the same CDR3. The chain joins TRBV7-2 to TRBJ1-5; no definite D call. The CDR3 totals 12 residues. Trimming stripped 1 base from V and 7 bases from J, with 5 bases between. From germline, CDR1 is SGHTA and CDR2 FQGNSA. CDR3 region: CASSLVGQPQHF. The DNA of the CDR3 is TGTGCCAGCAGCTTAGTAGGGCAGCCCCAGCATTTT.

V gene TRBV6-5 combines with J gene TRBJ1-3; a weak D match, TRBD1 (5 bases). The CDR3 runs to 15 residues. From germline, CDR1 is MNHEY and CDR2 SVGAGI. The V and J ends lost 4 bases and 0 bases respectively, with 10 bases between them. CDR3 sequence: CASSLEGSSGNTIYF. In DNA form, the CDR3 reads TGTGCCAGCAGTTTGGAGGGGAGCTCTGGAAACACCATATATTTT.

V usage is TRBV5-1 and J usage is TRBJ2-1, with 9 bases lining up with TRBD1. The V and J ends lost 2 bases and 9 bases, in that order; junction bases with no gene match: 3. The CDR3 runs to 13 residues. Looked up from germline, CDR1 is SGHRS and CDR2 is YFSETQ. CDR3 nucleotide sequence: TGCGCCAGCAGCTTCGCGACAGGGGGTGAGCAGTTCTTC. This sequence encodes CASSFATGGEQFF.

This sequence joins TRBV2 and TRBJ1-2; D uncertain. V lost 2 bases, J lost 8 bases, and 12 bases lay in between. The CDR3 sequence is 13 residues long. Germline V lookup: CDR1 SNHLY, CDR2 FYNNEI. CDR3 DNA sequence: TGTGCCAGCAGTGAATTTGAGGGAACGGGCTACACCTTC. This codes for CASSEFEGTGYTF.

The rearrangement uses TRBV18 and TRBJ2-3; a possible D gene is TRBD1 (6 bases). The V end lost 4 bases, the J end lost 7 bases, and 18 bases lay between the germline ends. Per the germline V gene, CDR1 is KGHSH and CDR2 is LQKENI. The CDR3 extends over 15 amino acids. CDR3 DNA: TGTGCCAGCTCACTAAATGGACAGACCTTTAATACGCAGTATTTT. Its protein product is CASSLNGQTFNTQYF.

The rearrangement uses TRBV7-9 and TRBJ2-3; possible D gene TRBD1, 6 bases. The CDR3 spans 15 residues. Trimming left V 0 bases short and J 2 bases short, with 9 bases between. Germline-derived CDR1 and CDR2 are SEHNR and FQNEAQ (reference sequence). The CDR3 is CASSLAGANTDTQYF. CDR3 coding DNA: TGTGCCAGCAGCTTAGCGGGGGCTAACACAGATACGCAGTATTTT.

This chain uses TRBV5-6 with TRBJ2-2; 7 nucleotides align to TRBD1. The CDR3 covers 17 residues. J gave up 0 bases and V 3 bases, and 8 bases lay outside the gene matches. Germline V lookup: CDR1 SGHDT, CDR2 YYEEEE. The CDR3 nucleotides read TGTGCCAGCAGCTCGATAGCCGGGACAGCGAACACCGGGGAGCTGTTTTTT. Protein sequence: CASSSIAGTANTGELFF.

This clone was seen just once. Additional DNA sequences in this sample encode the identical CDR3. The CDR3 spells CASRRDRDYGYTF. The CDR3 nucleotides read TGTGCCAGTAGAAGGGACAGGGACTATGGCTACACCTTC. The chain recombines TRBV19 with TRBJ1-2; 9 bases align to TRBD1. Looked up from germline, CDR1 is LNHDA and CDR2 is SQIVND (reference sequence). This CDR3 contains 13 residues. The V segment lost 6 bases and the J segment 3 bases; nucleotides outside the gene matches: 2.

This clone appeared once. The chain combines TRBV11-2 with TRBJ1-1, with D possibly being TRBD1 (6 bases). V was shortened by 5 bases and J by 1 base, with 14 bases between the two germline ends. This CDR3 has 15 amino acids. Germline V gene lookup returns CDR1 SGHAT and CDR2 FQNNGV. CDR3 DNA sequence: TGTGCCAGCAGCACCGCCCGAGGGGGGAACACTGAAGCTTTCTTT. Translated: CASSTARGGNTEAFF.

The rearrangement uses TRBV7-2 and TRBJ2-5; TRBD2 matches at 8 bases. The CDR3 contains 15 residues. Losses at the gene ends were 2 bases for V and 5 bases for J; bases not matched to a gene: 7. Looked up from germline, CDR1 is SGHTA and CDR2 is FQGNSA. The CDR3 sequence is CASSLSGRIGETQYF. The CDR3 nucleotides are TGTGCCAGCAGCTTAAGCGGGAGAATCGGGGAGACCCAGTACTTC.

This clone was found once. The chain carries TRBV18 and TRBJ2-1; TRBD1 is a possible D gene (6 bases). V gave up 3 bases and J gave up 7 bases, with 16 bases separating them. This CDR3 spans 15 amino acids. In germline, CDR1 is KGHSH, CDR2 LQKENI. CDR3 in amino acids: CASSPNRERRNEQFF. In DNA form, the CDR3 reads TGTGCCAGCTCACCCAACAGGGAGAGGAGGAATGAGCAGTTCTTC.

The chain carries TRBV5-1 and TRBJ2-5, with TRBD1 matching 7 bases. Germline CDR1 and CDR2: SGHRS and YFSETQ. The CDR3 contains 13 residues. V was pared by 5 bases and J by 2 bases, with 3 bases of the junction left unmatched. This CDR3 is CASRLTGQETQYF. CDR3 nucleotide sequence: TGCGCCAGCAGGTTGACAGGGCAAGAGACCCAGTACTTC.

V and J are TRBV28 and TRBJ2-2; 9 bases align to TRBD1. Germline CDR1 and CDR2: MDHEN and SYDVKM. The J segment lost 5 bases and the V segment lost 8 bases, leaving 9 bases of the junction unmatched. The CDR3 runs 15 residues. CDR3 sequence: CASSAGDRETGELFF. CDR3 in DNA: TGTGCCAGCTCCGCGGGGGACAGGGAAACCGGGGAGCTGTTTTTT. Variable domain in full (rest from reference TRBV28 and TRBJ2-2): DVKVTQSSRYLVKRTGEKVFLECVQDMDHENMFWYRQDPGLGLRLIYFSYDVKMKEKGDIPEGYSVSREKKERFSLILESASTNQTSMYLCASSAGDRETGELFFGEGSRLTVL.

With respect to this clone: Additional DNA sequences in this sample encode the identical CDR3. This rearrangement joins TRBV5-1 to TRBJ2-1, with D possibly TRBD2 on 5 matching bases. The V gene lost 4 bases and the J gene lost 4 bases, with 12 bases spanning the gap. Germline V gene lookup returns CDR1 SGHRS and CDR2 YFSETQ. The CDR3 covers 14 residues. The DNA of the CDR3 is TGCGCCAGCAGCCTGGCCGAGGGATACAATGAGCAGTTCTTC. This sequence encodes CASSLAEGYNEQFF.

The chain recombines TRBV23-1 with TRBJ1-4; D may be TRBD1 (5 bases). TRBV23-1 is recorded as an ORF, its role being uncertain. V lost 6 bases and J lost 0, with 20 bases in between. The CDR3 is made up of 18 amino acids. For the CDR3, the DNA is TGCGCCAGCAGCCCCTCCCGGGACGTAAATGCAACTAATGAAAAACTGTTTTTT. Protein sequence: CASSPSRDVNATNEKLFF.

The chain is built from TRBV13 and TRBJ2-5; D is uncertain. Deletions cut 6 bases from V and 0 bases from J, with 17 bases between. The CDR3 runs to 16 residues. Germline V gives CDR1 PRHDT, CDR2 FYEKMQ (reference sequence). The CDR3 region is CASSHYAQRHQETQYF. Written as DNA, the CDR3 is TGTGCCAGCAGTCACTACGCACAGAGACACCAAGAGACCCAGTACTTC.

This rearrangement joins TRBV5-1 to TRBJ2-5; 7 nucleotides align to TRBD1. The CDR3 runs to 13 residues. V was pared by 5 bases and J by 5 bases, with 6 bases of the junction left unmatched. Germline CDR1 is SGHRS and CDR2 is YFSETQ. This CDR3 reads CASRRTGSETQYF. CDR3 sequence (DNA): TGCGCCAGCAGAAGGACAGGATCGGAGACCCAGTACTTC.

The sample holds a few counts of this clone. This sequence joins TRBV11-2 and TRBJ1-1, with D possibly TRBD1 on 6 matching bases. V was trimmed by 7 bases and J by 5 bases, leaving 14 bases between them. This CDR3 comprises 13 residues. The germline gives CDR1 SGHAT, CDR2 FQNNGV. CDR3 sequence (DNA): TGTGCCAGCACCCTGGGGGCAGGGACTGAAGCTTTCTTT. Amino acid sequence: CASTLGAGTEAFF.

The V gene is TRBV28, the J gene TRBJ1-3, with TRBD1 identical over 7 bases. The V segment lost 8 bases and the J segment 4 bases; nucleotides outside the gene matches: 5. This CDR3 is 13 amino acids long. From germline, CDR1 is MDHEN and CDR2 SYDVKM. CDR3 loop: CASQDRAGNTIYF. In DNA form, the CDR3 reads TGTGCCAGCCAAGACAGGGCCGGAAACACCATATATTTT. Using reference TRBV28 and TRBJ1-3 for the parts outside the CDR3, the full variable domain is DVKVTQSSRYLVKRTGEKVFLECVQDMDHENMFWYRQDPGLGLRLIYFSYDVKMKEKGDIPEGYSVSREKKERFSLILESASTNQTSMYLCASQDRAGNTIYFGEGSWLTVV.